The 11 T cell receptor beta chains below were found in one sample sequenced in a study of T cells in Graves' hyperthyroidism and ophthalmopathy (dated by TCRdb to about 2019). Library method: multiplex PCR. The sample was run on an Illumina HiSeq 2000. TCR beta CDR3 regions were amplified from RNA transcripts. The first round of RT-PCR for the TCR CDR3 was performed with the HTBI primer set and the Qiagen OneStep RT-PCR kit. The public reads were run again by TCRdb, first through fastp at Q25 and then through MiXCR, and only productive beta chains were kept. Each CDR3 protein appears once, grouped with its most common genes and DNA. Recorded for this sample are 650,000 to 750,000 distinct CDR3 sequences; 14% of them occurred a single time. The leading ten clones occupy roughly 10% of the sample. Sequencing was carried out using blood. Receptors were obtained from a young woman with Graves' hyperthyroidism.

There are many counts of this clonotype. CDR3 sequence (DNA): TGTGCCAGCAGACTAGCGGGAGGGTACACCGGGGAGCTGTTTTTT. Its translation is CASRLAGGYTGELFF. J is TRBJ2-2 and V is TRBV2; 13 positions agree with TRBD2. CDR3 size: 15 residues. The junction had 1 base not matched to a gene; V was cut back by 6 bases and J by 3 bases. Germline assignment: CDR1 SNHLY and CDR2 FYNNEI.

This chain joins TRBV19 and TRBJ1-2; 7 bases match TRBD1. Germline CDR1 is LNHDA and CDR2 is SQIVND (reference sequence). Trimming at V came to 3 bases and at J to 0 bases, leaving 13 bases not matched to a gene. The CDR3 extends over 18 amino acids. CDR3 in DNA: TGTGCCAGTAGTATCGGTTCCTCGTCCGGGACAGCTAACTATGGCTACACCTTC. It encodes CASSIGSSSGTANYGYTF.

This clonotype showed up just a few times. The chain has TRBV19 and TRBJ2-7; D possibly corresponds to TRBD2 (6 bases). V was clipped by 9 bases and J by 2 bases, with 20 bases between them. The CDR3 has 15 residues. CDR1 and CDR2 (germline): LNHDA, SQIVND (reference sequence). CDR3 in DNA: TGTGCCAGGACCCCCGGCGGGACGGACCCCTACGAGCAGTACTTC. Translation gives CARTPGGTDPYEQYF.

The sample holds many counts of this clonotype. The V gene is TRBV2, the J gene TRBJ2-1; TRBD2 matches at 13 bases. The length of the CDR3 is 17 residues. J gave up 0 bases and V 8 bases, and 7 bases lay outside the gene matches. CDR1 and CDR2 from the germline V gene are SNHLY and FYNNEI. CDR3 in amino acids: CASLLGLAGASYNEQFF. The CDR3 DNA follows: TGTGCCAGCCTCCTTGGACTAGCGGGAGCCTCCTACAATGAGCAGTTCTTC.

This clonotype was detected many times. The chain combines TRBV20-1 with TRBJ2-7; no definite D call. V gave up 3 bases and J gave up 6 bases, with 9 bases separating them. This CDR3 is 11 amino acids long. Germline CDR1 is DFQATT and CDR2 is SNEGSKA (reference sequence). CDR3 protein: CSASILLEQYF. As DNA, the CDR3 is TGCAGTGCTAGCATATTGCTCGAGCAGTACTTC.

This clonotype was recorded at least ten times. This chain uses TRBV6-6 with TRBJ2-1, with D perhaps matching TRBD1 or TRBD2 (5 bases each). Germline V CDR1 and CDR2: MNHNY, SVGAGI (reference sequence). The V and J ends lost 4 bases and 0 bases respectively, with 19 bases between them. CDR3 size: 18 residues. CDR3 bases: TGTGCCAGCAGTTCCCACCGAATTCCAGGGAGCTCCTACAATGAGCAGTTCTTC. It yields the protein CASSSHRIPGSSYNEQFF.

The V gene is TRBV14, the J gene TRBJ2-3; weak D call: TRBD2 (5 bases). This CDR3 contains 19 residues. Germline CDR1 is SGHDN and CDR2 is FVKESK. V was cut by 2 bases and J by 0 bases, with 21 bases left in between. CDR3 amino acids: CASSQSSPRLAVSTDTQYF. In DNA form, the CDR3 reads TGTGCCAGCAGCCAATCCAGTCCGAGGCTAGCTGTTAGCACAGATACGCAGTATTTT.

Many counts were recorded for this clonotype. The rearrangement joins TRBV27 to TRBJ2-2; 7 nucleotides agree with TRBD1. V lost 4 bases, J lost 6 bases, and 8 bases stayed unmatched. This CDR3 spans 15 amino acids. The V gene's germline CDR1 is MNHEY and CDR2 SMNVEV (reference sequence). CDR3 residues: CASSSGQFSAGELFF. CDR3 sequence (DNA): TGTGCCAGCAGTTCGGGACAGTTTAGTGCCGGGGAGCTGTTTTTT.

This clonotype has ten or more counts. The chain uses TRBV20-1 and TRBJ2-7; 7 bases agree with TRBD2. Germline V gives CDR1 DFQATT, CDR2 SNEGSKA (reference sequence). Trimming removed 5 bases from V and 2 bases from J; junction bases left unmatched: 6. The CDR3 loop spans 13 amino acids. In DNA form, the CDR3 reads TGCAGTGCTGCGGGGGAGGTGACCTACGAGCAGTACTTC. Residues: CSAAGEVTYEQYF.

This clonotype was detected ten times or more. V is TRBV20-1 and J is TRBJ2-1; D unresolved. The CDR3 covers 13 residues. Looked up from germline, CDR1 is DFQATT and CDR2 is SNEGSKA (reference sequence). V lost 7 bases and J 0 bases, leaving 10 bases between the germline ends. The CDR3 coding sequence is TGCAGTGTTGGCTCGAGCTCCTACAATGAGCAGTTCTTC. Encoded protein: CSVGSSSYNEQFF.

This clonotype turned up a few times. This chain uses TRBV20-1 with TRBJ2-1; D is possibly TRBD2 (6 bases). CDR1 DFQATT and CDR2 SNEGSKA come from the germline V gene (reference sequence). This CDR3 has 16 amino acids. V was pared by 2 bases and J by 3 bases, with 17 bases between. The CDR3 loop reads CSARNGLLVVYNEQFF. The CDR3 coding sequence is TGCAGTGCTAGAAACGGACTATTAGTCGTCTACAATGAGCAGTTCTTC.